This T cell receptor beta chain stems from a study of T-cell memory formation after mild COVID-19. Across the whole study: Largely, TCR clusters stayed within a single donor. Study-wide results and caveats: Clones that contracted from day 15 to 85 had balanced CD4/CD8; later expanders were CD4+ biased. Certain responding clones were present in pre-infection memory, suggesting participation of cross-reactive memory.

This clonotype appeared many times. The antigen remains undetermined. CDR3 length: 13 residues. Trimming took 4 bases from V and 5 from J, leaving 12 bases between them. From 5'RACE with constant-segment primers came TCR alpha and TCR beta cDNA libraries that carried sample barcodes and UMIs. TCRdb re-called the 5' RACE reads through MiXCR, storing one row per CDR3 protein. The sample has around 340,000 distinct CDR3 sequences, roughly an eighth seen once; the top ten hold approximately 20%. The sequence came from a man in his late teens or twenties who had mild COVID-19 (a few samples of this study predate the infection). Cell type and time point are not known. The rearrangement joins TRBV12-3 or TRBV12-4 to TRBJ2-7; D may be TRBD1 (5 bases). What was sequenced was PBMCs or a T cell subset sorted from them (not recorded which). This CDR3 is CASSSQGSHEQYF. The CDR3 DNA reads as TGTGCCAGCAGTTCCCAGGGAAGCCACGAGCAGTACTTC.